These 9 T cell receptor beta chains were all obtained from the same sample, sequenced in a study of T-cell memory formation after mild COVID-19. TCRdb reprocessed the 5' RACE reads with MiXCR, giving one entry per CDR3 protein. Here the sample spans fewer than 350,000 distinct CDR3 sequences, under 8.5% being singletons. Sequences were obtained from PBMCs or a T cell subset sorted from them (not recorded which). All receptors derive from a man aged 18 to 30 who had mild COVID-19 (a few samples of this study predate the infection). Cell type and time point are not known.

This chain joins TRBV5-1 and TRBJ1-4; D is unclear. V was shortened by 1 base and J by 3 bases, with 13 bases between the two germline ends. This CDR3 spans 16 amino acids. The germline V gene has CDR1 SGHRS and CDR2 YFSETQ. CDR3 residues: CASSLTPRTANEKLFF. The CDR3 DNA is TGCGCCAGCAGCTTGACACCCCGGACGGCTAATGAAAAACTGTTTTTT.

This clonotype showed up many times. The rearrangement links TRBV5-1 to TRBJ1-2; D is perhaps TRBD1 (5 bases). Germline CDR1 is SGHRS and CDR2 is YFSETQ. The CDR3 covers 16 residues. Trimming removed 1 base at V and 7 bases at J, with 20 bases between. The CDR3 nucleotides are TGCGCCAGCAGCTTGTTCTACGGACCGAAAAGGGGTGGCTACACCTTC. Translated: CASSLFYGPKRGGYTF.

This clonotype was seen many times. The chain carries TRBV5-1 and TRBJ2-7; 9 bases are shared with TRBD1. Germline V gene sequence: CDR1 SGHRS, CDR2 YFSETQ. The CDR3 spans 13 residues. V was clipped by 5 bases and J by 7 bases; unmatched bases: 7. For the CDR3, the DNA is TGCGCCAGCAGTGTGGACAGGGGCAGAGAGCAGTACGTC. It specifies CASSVDRGREQYV.

CDR3: CASSQEGFLGTTDTQYF. CDR3 bases: TGCGCCAGCAGCCAAGAGGGTTTTTTGGGAACCACAGATACGCAGTATTTT. The chain joins TRBV4-3 to TRBJ2-3; D is undetermined. Trimming cost V 0 bases and J 2 bases, with 15 bases left between them. Germline-derived CDR1 and CDR2 are LGHNA and YSLEER. The CDR3 consists of 17 residues.

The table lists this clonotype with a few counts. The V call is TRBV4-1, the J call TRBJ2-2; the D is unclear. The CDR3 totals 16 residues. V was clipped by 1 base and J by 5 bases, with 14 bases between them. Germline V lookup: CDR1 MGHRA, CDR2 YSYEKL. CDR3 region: CASSQGMHPVTGELFF. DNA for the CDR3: TGCGCCAGCAGCCAAGGGATGCATCCCGTGACCGGGGAGCTGTTTTTT.

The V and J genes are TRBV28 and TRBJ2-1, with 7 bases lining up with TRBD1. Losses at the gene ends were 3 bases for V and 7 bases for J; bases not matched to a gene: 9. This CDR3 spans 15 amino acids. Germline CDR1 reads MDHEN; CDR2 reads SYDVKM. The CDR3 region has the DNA TGTGCCAGCAGTTTTATAGGTAACAGGGGAAATGAGCAGTTCTTC. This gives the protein CASSFIGNRGNEQFF.

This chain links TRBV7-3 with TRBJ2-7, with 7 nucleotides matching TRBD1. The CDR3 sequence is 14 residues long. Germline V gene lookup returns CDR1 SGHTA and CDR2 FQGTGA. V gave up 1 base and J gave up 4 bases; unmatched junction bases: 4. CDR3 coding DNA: TGTGCCAGCAGCTTAATCAGGGGGTCATACGAGCAGTACGTC. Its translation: CASSLIRGSYEQYV.

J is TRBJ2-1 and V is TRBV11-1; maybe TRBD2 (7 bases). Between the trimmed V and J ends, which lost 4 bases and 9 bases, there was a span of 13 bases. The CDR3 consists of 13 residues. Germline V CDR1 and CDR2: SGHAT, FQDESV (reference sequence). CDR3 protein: CASSSRGGGEQFF. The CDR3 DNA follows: TGTGCCAGCAGCTCCCGAGGGGGGGGTGAGCAGTTCTTC.

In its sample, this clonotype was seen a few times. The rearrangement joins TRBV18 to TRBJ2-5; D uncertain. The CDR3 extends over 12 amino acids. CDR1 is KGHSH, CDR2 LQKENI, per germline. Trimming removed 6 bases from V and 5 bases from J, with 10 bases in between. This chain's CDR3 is CASSTSRETQYF. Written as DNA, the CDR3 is TGTGCCAGCTCTACCAGTCGGGAGACCCAGTACTTC.